These 3 T cell receptor beta chains were all obtained from the same sample, sequenced in a study of blood T cell repertoires in COVID-19. Profiling relied on immunoSEQ multiplex PCR, and the TCRdb table lists in-frame clones only, not all of them. The repertoire consists of more than 200,000 clones, with approximately 86% occurring once and the leading ten covering roughly 4.6%. Input material: peripheral blood. The origin of the receptors is a woman older than 75 with active or convalescent COVID-19.

The rearrangement joins TRBV3-1 (or the pseudogene TRBV3-2) to TRBJ1-2, with D possibly being TRBD1 (5 bases). The CDR3 is 14 residues long. Germline V CDR1 and CDR2: LGHDT, YNNKEL (reference sequence). Trimming left V 2 bases short and J 6 bases short, with 13 bases between. The CDR3 here is CASSQLVGRHGYTF. CDR3 sequence (DNA): TGTGCCAGCAGCCAACTCGTGGGGCGTCATGGCTACACCTTC.

The chain has TRBV29-1 and TRBJ2-1, with 10 bases identical to TRBD2. The germline V gene has CDR1 SQVTM and CDR2 ANQGSEA. V shed 4 bases, J shed 1 base, and the junction held 10 bases outside the gene matches. The CDR3 runs 17 residues. The CDR3 spells CSVAASGSRGSYNEQFF. The CDR3 coding sequence is TGCAGCGTTGCTGCTAGCGGGAGTAGAGGGTCCTACAATGAGCAGTTCTTC.

This chain joins TRBV30 and TRBJ1-1; D gene unclear. The germline V gene encodes CDR1 GTSNPN and CDR2 SVGIG (reference sequence). The CDR3 is made up of 10 amino acids. The V gene lost 3 bases and the J gene lost 4 bases, with 3 bases spanning the gap. The CDR3 DNA sequence: TGTGCCTGGAGGCGCACTGAAGCTTTCTTT. Protein sequence: CAWRRTEAFF.